This T cell receptor (beta chain) stems from a study of shared clonotypes between healthy human individuals. The CDR3 extends over 13 amino acids. Between the trimmed V and J ends, which lost 7 bases and 1 base, there was a span of 10 bases. From germline, CDR1 is SNHLY and CDR2 FYNNEI. In the case of this clone: No antigen is known for it.

Only in-frame clones appear in the TCRdb table, and some are missing; sequencing was by immunoSEQ multiplex PCR. The repertoire holds 400,000 or so clones, with around 96% as singletons. CD8 memory merged CD45RO+ cells and CCR7-negative CD45RA+ TemRA cells into one population. General study results and limits: Estimated clonotype richness was generally higher in naive than memory subsets. Despite large depth, rarefaction showed incomplete sorted-subset sequencing.

The chain couples TRBV2 to TRBJ1-1; D is unresolved. The sequence was collected from a man aged 25-45 years in good health. The sample was memory CD8+ T cells sorted from blood. This sample's subset: CD45RO+ cells pooled with CCR7-negative TemRA cells. The CDR3 protein is CASKGQRNTEAFF. The CDR3 DNA follows: TGTGCCAGCAAAGGGCAGCGGAACACTGAAGCTTTCTTT.